This entry lists 11 T cell receptor beta chains sequenced from one sample in a study of blood T cell repertoires in COVID-19. Repertoires were generated with immunoSEQ multiplex PCR, while TCRdb's copy carries only in-frame clones and drops some. The table lists approximately 230,000 clones, around 89% of them singletons. The source material was peripheral blood. These receptors were collected from a woman aged 30 to 39 with COVID-19, enrolled during active disease.

The chain employs TRBV28 and TRBJ1-4; 8 nucleotides agree with TRBD1. The CDR3 has 16 residues. After removal of 6 bases from V and 11 bases from J, the junction contained 17 bases not matched to a gene. The germline V gene encodes CDR1 MDHEN and CDR2 SYDVKM. The CDR3 nucleotides are TGTGCCAGCAGCAAACCGGGACAGGTCCTAAGGTTTAAACTGTTTTTT. Translation: CASSKPGQVLRFKLFF.

A few counts support this clone. The V gene is TRBV4-1, the J gene TRBJ1-6; weak D call: TRBD1 (5 bases). Trimming took 0 bases from V and 5 from J, leaving 11 bases between them. Germline-derived CDR1 and CDR2 are MGHRA and YSYEKL. The CDR3 covers 16 residues. The chain's CDR3 is CASSQERGRNNSPLHF. The CDR3 DNA reads TGCGCCAGCAGCCAAGAAAGGGGTAGAAATAATTCACCCCTCCACTTT.

This chain links TRBV19 with TRBJ2-5; D is possibly TRBD2 (6 bases). Trimming stripped 3 bases from V and 1 base from J, with 12 bases between. The length of the CDR3 is 15 residues. Germline V gives CDR1 LNHDA, CDR2 SQIVND (reference sequence). In DNA form, the CDR3 reads TGTGCCAGTAGTATTGTATTAGCGGTCCAAGAGACCCAGTACTTC. Translation: CASSIVLAVQETQYF.

The V call is TRBV7-2, the J call TRBJ2-2, with 8 bases aligning to TRBD2. The J segment lost 4 bases and the V segment lost 5 bases, leaving 6 bases of the junction unmatched. This CDR3 comprises 15 residues. Germline lookup yields CDR1 SGHTA and CDR2 FQGNSA. The CDR3 region is CASSLQRGRTGELFF. The CDR3 DNA reads TGTGCCAGCAGCCTCCAGCGGGGGCGCACCGGGGAGCTGTTTTTT.

The V and J genes are TRBV3-1 (or the pseudogene TRBV3-2) and TRBJ2-1; D may be TRBD2 (6 bases). This CDR3 spans 15 amino acids. Germline V CDR1 and CDR2: LGHDT, YNNKEL (reference sequence). Deletions cut 0 bases from V and 7 bases from J, with 13 bases between. As DNA, the CDR3 is TGTGCCAGCAGCCAAGATTGGCGGGACTTGAATGAGCAGTTCTTC. Its translation is CASSQDWRDLNEQFF.

This chain uses TRBV6-5 with TRBJ1-1, with 10 nucleotides matching TRBD1. J was trimmed by 5 bases and V by 5 bases; bases with no gene match: 8. CDR1 MNHEY and CDR2 SVGAGI come from the germline V gene. The CDR3 totals 15 residues. The CDR3 protein is CASSHTRTGGTEAFF. CDR3 in DNA: TGTGCCAGCAGTCACACCAGGACAGGGGGGACTGAAGCTTTCTTT.

The rearrangement uses TRBV3-1 (or the pseudogene TRBV3-2) and TRBJ2-1; TRBD1 agrees at 10 bases. This CDR3 has 16 amino acids. The germline CDR1 and CDR2 sequences are LGHDT and YNNKEL (reference sequence). V lost 2 bases and J lost 4; bases outside the gene matches: 5. This CDR3 reads CASSQLGTGAYNEQFF. DNA of the CDR3: TGTGCCAGCAGCCAACTCGGGACAGGGGCTTACAATGAGCAGTTCTTC.

The chain recombines TRBV15 with TRBJ1-1, with 8 positions matching TRBD1. CDR3 size: 17 residues. The germline CDR1 and CDR2 sequences are LNHNV and YYDKDF (reference sequence). With V trimmed by 7 bases and J by 1 base, 14 bases remained unmatched. The CDR3 sequence is CATNGRWTGTKNTEAFF. CDR3 sequence (DNA): TGTGCCACCAACGGAAGATGGACAGGGACGAAGAACACTGAAGCTTTCTTT.

This rearrangement joins TRBV18 to TRBJ2-1; 15 positions agree with TRBD2. The CDR3 sequence is 18 residues long. The germline CDR1 and CDR2 sequences are KGHSH and LQKENI. V shed 3 bases, J shed 2 bases, and the junction held 5 bases outside the gene matches. The CDR3 loop is CASSPGLAGGSTYNEQFF. In DNA, the CDR3 is TGTGCCAGCTCACCGGGACTAGCGGGAGGCTCGACCTACAATGAGCAGTTCTTC.

The chain joins TRBV21-1 to TRBJ1-1; the table assigns TRBD1, which was not confirmed against the DNA. TRBV21-1 is recorded as a pseudogene. The CDR3 has 15 amino acids. DNA for the CDR3: TGTGCCAGCAGCAAAGTGAGACAGCTGAACACTGAAGCTTTCTTT. This codes for CASSKVRQLNTEAFF.

This clone was counted a single time. V gene TRBV5-4 combines with J gene TRBJ2-1, with TRBD1 as a possible D gene (6 bases). The V end was cut by 3 bases, the J end by 9 bases, with 25 bases between. The CDR3 runs to 17 residues. Germline CDR1 SGHNT, CDR2 YYREEE (reference sequence). The CDR3 sequence: CASSSYIRTVRMGEQFF. For the CDR3, the DNA is TGTGCCAGCAGCTCTTACATCAGGACAGTCCGGATGGGTGAGCAGTTCTTC.